The entry below describes one T cell receptor beta chain. Germline CDR1 SGHRS, CDR2 YFSETQ. Trimming removed 1 base at V and 1 base at J, with 7 bases between. CDR3 size: 14 residues. These data belong to a study of blood T cell repertoires in COVID-19. Turning to the study itself: Collection of acute and convalescent COVID-19 samples took place in the United States, Italy and Spain.

TCRdb's table, derived via immunoSEQ multiplex PCR, lists solely in-frame clones and lacks some. The sample holds approximately 100,000 clones, over 70% seen once. The TCR originated in a woman aged 45-59 years with acute or convalescent COVID-19. V and J are TRBV5-1 and TRBJ2-3; D might be TRBD2 (5 bases). Sequencing input: peripheral blood. In DNA form, the CDR3 reads TGCGCCAGCAGCTTGAGTAGCGGCACAGATACGCAGTATTTT. It yields the protein CASSLSSGTDTQYF.